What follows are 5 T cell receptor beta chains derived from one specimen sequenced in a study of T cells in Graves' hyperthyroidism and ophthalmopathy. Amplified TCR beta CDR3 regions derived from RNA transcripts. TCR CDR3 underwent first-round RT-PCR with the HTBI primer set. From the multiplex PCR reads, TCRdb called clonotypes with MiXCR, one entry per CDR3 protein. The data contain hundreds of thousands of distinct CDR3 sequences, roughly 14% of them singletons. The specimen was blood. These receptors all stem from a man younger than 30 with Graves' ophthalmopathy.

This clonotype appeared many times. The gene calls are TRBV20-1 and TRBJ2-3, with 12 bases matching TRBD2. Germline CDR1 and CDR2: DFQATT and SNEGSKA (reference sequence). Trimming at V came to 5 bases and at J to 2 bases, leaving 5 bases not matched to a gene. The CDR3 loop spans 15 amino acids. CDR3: CSAAGLAGITDTQYF. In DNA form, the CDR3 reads TGCAGTGCTGCCGGACTAGCGGGGATCACAGATACGCAGTATTTT.

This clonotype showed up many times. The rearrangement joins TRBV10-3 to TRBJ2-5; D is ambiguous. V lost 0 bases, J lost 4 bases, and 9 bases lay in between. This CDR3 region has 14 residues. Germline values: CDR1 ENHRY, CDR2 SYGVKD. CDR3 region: CAISESVRRETQYF. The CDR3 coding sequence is TGTGCCATCAGTGAGTCGGTCCGGCGAGAGACCCAGTACTTC.

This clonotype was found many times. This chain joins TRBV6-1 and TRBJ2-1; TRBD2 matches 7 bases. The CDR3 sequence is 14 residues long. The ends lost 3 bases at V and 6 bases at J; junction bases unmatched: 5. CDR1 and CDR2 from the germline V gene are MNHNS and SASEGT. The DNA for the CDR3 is TGTGCCAGCAGTGAGGGGACTAACCCCAATGAGCAGTTCTTC. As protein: CASSEGTNPNEQFF.

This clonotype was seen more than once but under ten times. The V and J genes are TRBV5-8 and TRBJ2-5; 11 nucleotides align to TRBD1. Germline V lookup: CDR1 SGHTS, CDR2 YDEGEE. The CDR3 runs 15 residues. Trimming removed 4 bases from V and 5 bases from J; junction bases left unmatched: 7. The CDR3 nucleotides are TGTGCCAGCAGCCCTTTTGGGGACAGGGGGGAGACCCAGTACTTC. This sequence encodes CASSPFGDRGETQYF.

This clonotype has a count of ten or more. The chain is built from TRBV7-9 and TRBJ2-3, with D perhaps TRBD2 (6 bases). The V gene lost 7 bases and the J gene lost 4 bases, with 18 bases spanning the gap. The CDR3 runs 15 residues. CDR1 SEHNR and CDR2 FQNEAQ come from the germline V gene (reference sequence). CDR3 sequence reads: CASTAGPQGPDTQYF. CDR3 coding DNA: TGTGCCAGCACCGCGGGACCCCAAGGCCCAGATACGCAGTATTTT. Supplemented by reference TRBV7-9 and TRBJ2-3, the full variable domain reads DTGVSQNPRHKITKRGQNVTFRCDPISEHNRLYWYRQTLGQGPEFLTYFQNEAQLEKSRLLSDRFSAERPKGSFSTLEIQRTEQGDSAMYLCASTAGPQGPDTQYFGPGTRLTVL.